This T cell receptor (beta chain) was profiled in a study of cytomegalovirus exposure and HLA in healthy donors. Points from the study as a whole: Presence/absence analyses supposed approximately even sequencing depth among donors. In a later analysis, most CMV-associated TCR beta chains appeared HLA-restricted.

From germline, CDR1 is KGHSH and CDR2 LQKENI. CDR3 length: 13 amino acids. The V and J ends lost 5 bases and 8 bases respectively, with 13 bases between them. Everyone who donated was a healthy bone marrow donor. The PCR was carried out with 60 Vbeta primers and 13 Jbeta primers. Sequencing was performed with immunoSEQ multiplex PCR; in TCRdb, only in-frame clones are kept and a portion is missing. Here the sample spans 150,000 to 200,000 clones, approximately 73% being singletons. About this clone: Its target is not known.

This TCR came from a woman aged 18-29 years in good health and CMV-seropositive. The V call is TRBV18, the J call TRBJ1-5; D is unclear. Sequences were obtained from PBMCs. CDR3 bases: TGTGCCAGCTCAGAACGGGGTGGTGAGCCCCAGCATTTT. Translated, it gives CASSERGGEPQHF.